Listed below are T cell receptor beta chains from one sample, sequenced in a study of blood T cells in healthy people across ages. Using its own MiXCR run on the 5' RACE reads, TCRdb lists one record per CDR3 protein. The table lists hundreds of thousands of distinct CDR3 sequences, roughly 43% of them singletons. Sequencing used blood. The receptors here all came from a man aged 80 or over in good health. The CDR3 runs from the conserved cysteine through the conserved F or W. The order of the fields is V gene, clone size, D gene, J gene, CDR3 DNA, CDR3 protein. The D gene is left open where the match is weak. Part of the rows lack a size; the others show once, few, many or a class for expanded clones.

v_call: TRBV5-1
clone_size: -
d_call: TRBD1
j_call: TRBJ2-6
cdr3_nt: TGCGCCAGCAGCCGTGGACAGGGGAATTCTGGGGCCAACGTCCTGACTTTC
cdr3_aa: CASSRGQGNSGANVLTF

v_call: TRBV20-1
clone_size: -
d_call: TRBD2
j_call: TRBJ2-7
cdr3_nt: TGCAGTGCTAGAGGGGGACTAGCGGGAGGCGAGCAGTACTTC
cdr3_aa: CSARGGLAGGEQYF

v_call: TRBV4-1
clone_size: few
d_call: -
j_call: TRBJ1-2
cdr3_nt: TGCGCCAGCAGCCAAGACCCAAACCCTACTAACTATGGCTACACCTTC
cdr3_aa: CASSQDPNPTNYGYTF

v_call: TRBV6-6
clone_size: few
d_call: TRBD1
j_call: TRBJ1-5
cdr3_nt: TGTGCCAGCAGTTTCGACAGGGGGAACAATCAGCCCCAGCATTTT
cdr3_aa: CASSFDRGNNQPQHF

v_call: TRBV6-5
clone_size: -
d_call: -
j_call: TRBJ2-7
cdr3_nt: TGTGCCAGCAAGATTACGGGGAGAAGTTCCTACGAGCAGTACTTC
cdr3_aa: CASKITGRSSYEQYF

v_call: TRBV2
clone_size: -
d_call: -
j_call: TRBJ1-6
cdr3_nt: TGTGCCAGCACGTCGAAGAGCTCCTATAATTCACCCCTCCACTTT
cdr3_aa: CASTSKSSYNSPLHF

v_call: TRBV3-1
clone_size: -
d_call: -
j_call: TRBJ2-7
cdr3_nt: TGTGCCAGCAGCCCTCAAGGATGTGAAGTCTACGAGCAGTACTTC
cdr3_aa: CASSPQGCEVYEQYF

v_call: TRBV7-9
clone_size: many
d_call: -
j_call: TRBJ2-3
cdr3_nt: TGTGCCAGCAGCCCCGGAACCACAGATACGCAGTATTTT
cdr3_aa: CASSPGTTDTQYF

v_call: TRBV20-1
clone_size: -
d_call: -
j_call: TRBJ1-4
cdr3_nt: TGCAGTGCTAGAGACACCGGGATTGCAACTAATGAAAAACTGTTTTTT
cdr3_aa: CSARDTGIATNEKLFF

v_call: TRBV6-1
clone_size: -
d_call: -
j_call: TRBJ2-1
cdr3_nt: TGTGCCAGCGCCCTAACGGGCATTTACAATGAGCAGTTCTTC
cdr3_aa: CASALTGIYNEQFF

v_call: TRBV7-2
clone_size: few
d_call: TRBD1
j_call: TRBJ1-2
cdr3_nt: TGTGCCAGCAGCTTAGCGGGGACAGGGGGCGATGGCTACACCTTC
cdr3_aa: CASSLAGTGGDGYTF

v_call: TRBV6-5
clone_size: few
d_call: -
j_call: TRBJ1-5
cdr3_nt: TGTGCCAGCAGTAAGGGGTTTAGCCAGCCCCAGCATTTT
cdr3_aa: CASSKGFSQPQHF

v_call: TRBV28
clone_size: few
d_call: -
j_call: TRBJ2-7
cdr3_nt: TGTGCCAGCAGGGGCTATAGGACATACTCCTACGAGCAGTACTTC
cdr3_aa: CASRGYRTYSYEQYF

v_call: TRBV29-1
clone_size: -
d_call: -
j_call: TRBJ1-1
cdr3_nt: TGCAGCGTTGAAGTCAAAGGTCCCACTGAAGCTTTCTTT
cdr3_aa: CSVEVKGPTEAFF

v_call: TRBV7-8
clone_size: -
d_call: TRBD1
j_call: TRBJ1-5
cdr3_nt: TGTGCCAGCAGCAGCGGGACAGCAAATCAGCCCCAGCATTTT
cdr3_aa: CASSSGTANQPQHF

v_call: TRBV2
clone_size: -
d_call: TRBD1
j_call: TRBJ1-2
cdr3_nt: TGTGCCAGCAGTTCACAGGGGGCAGACTATGGCTACACCTTC
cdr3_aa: CASSSQGADYGYTF

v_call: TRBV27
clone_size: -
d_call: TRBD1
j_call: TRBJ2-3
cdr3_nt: TGTGCCAGCACCCTCCGGCGGGACAGGGGGGGAGATACGCAGTATTTT
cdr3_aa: CASTLRRDRGGDTQYF

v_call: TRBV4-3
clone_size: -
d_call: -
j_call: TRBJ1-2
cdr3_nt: TGCGCCAGCAGCCAAGAGGACTCCTTTAATAATGGCTACACCTTC
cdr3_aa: CASSQEDSFNNGYTF